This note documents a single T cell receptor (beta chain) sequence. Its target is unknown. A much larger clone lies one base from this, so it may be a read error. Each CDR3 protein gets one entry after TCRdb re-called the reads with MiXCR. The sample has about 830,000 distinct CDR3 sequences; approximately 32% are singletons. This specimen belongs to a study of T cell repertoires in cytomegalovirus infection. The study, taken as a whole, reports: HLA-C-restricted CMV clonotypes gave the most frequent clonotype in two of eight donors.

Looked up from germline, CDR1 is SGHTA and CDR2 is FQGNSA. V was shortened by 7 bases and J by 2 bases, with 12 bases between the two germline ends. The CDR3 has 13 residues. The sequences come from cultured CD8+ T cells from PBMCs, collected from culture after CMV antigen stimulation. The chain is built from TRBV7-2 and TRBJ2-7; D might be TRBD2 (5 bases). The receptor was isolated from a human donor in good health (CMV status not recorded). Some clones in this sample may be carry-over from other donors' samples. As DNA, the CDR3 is TGTACCAGCATCGATTCCGGGACCTACGAGCAGTACTTC. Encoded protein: CTSIDSGTYEQYF.